This T cell receptor beta chain was found in a study of cytomegalovirus exposure and HLA in healthy donors. Across the whole study: A preliminary data release comprised 91 million or so unique TCRs obtained from HLA-typed donors. Study-level points and caveats: An analysis done earlier found most TCR beta V segments productive about 90% or about 30% of the time.

PCR primers comprised 60 Vbeta and 13 Jbeta primers. Profiled with immunoSEQ multiplex PCR; TCRdb holds only in-frame clones, not every one. This sample has more than 85,000 clones; around 88% occur once, and the top ten carry 1.5% to 2%. About this clone itself: Its target is unknown.

The sequence derives from a man in his forties or fifties in good health and CMV-seronegative. The sequenced sample was PBMCs.

CDR3 sequence (DNA): TGTGCCAGCAGCTTAGTGGCGGACGAGCAGTACTTC. It encodes CASSLVADEQYF. This chain joins TRBV7-9 and TRBJ2-7, with D hard to call. From germline, CDR1 is SEHNR and CDR2 FQNEAQ (reference sequence). This CDR3 spans 12 amino acids. Trimming took off 1 base at V and 5 bases at J, with 6 bases between the two ends.